The clone carrying this T cell receptor beta chain was recorded once. Assay used: immunoSEQ multiplex PCR; TCRdb lists only in-frame clones, some missing. The sample lists around 40,000 clones; roughly 90% were seen once. The entry originates in a study of T cell changes during pregnancy in multiple sclerosis. CDR1 and CDR2 from the germline V gene are SGHTA and FQGNSA. CDR3 length equals 15 residues. Trimming at V came to 5 bases and at J to 7 bases, leaving 4 bases not matched to a gene. The sequencing here drew on CD8+ T cells from peripheral blood mononuclear cells, taken before pregnancy. V usage is TRBV7-2 and J usage is TRBJ2-1; 14 bases align to TRBD2. This receptor was taken from a female donor with multiple sclerosis, enrolled in a pregnancy study. The CDR3 nucleotides read TGTGCCAGCAGCCCGGGACTAGCGGGGGCAAATGAGCAGTTCTTC. Its translation: CASSPGLAGANEQFF.